This entry lists 19 T cell receptor beta chains sequenced from one sample in a study of vaccination and CD4 T cells after COVID-19. No antigen has been identified for these receptors. Treatment meaning: roughly 10-day PBMC culture with coronavirus spike peptide pools or control peptides (ViraFEST assay). The Oncomine TCR Beta short-read assay was applied to DNA of cultured CD4+ T cells. TCRdb passed the PCR reads through MiXCR, listing each CDR3 protein once. The table shows roughly 17,000 distinct CDR3 sequences, with roughly four fifths occurring only once. This material consisted of CD4+ T cells from blood, cultured in vitro, taken after SARS-CoV-2 vaccination. These receptors were obtained from a human donor who received a COVID-19 vaccine.

The chain recombines TRBV5-1 with TRBJ2-1; tentative D call: TRBD1 (6 bases). The V end lost 0 bases, the J end lost 4 bases, and 17 bases lay between the germline ends. This CDR3 has 17 amino acids. Looked up from germline, CDR1 is SGHRS and CDR2 is YFSETQ. This CDR3 reads CASSLAGHPSRYNEQFF. The CDR3 nucleotides are TGCGCCAGCAGCTTGGCGGGACACCCGAGTAGATACAATGAGCAGTTCTTC.

This clonotype occurred once. V is TRBV7-9 and J is TRBJ2-3, with 8 bases fitting TRBD2. Germline assignment: CDR1 SEHNR and CDR2 FQNEAQ (reference sequence). V gave up 4 bases and J gave up 5 bases; unmatched junction bases: 11. The CDR3 spans 16 residues. CDR3 nucleotide sequence: TGTGCCAGCAGCTCACGAGCGGGGGCCCGGGGAGATACGCAGTATTTT. Translating gives CASSSRAGARGDTQYF.

The rearrangement joins TRBV7-2 to TRBJ1-5, with TRBD1 identical over 11 bases. V shed 4 bases and J 2 bases; nucleotides not matched to a gene: 4. The germline V gene has CDR1 SGHTA and CDR2 FQGNSA. The CDR3 covers 16 residues. The CDR3, as DNA: TGTGCCAGCAGCTCGGACAGGGGGCTTGGCAATCAGCCCCAGCATTTT. Its protein is CASSSDRGLGNQPQHF. Drawing the rest from reference TRBV7-2 and TRBJ1-5, the complete variable domain is GAGVSQSPSNKVTEKGKDVELRCDPISGHTALYWYRQSLGQGLEFLIYFQGNSAPDKSGLPSDRFSAERTGGSVSTLTIQRTQQEDSAVYLCASSSDRGLGNQPQHFGDGTRLSIL.

The rearrangement joins TRBV7-3 to TRBJ2-3; D not certain. The CDR3 spans 14 residues. Germline values: CDR1 SGHTA, CDR2 FQGTGA. The ends were cut back, 3 bases at V and 4 bases at J, with 11 bases in the middle. The CDR3: CASSFAFDADTQYF. CDR3 nucleotide sequence: TGTGCCAGCAGCTTCGCTTTCGACGCAGATACGCAGTATTTT.

This clonotype was recorded only once. The chain links TRBV6-5 to TRBJ2-3; 7 bases line up with TRBD2. CDR1 MNHEY and CDR2 SVGAGI come from the germline V gene. The CDR3 has 15 amino acids. Germline trimming cut 2 bases from V and 1 base from J; bases unmatched to any gene: 3. CDR3 region: CASSYVGGGTDTQYF. The CDR3 DNA reads as TGTGCCAGCAGTTACGTTGGGGGGGGCACAGATACGCAGTATTTT.

The V gene is TRBV15, the J gene TRBJ1-1, with 7 nucleotides matching TRBD1. V trimming: 3 bases; J trimming: 5 bases; junction bases outside the gene matches: 6. The CDR3 totals 14 residues. Germline-derived CDR1 and CDR2 are LNHNV and YYDKDF (reference sequence). Here the CDR3 DNA reads TGTGCCACCAGCAGCGACAGGGTAGGGACTGAAGCTTTCTTT. As protein: CATSSDRVGTEAFF.

CDR3 DNA sequence: TGTGCCAGCAGAGACCGACTGGGACAGGGGTTTAACACTGAAGCTTTCTTT. It specifies CASRDRLGQGFNTEAFF. The chain has TRBV2 and TRBJ1-1; the match to TRBD1 covers 10 bases. Trimming at V came to 6 bases and at J to 2 bases, leaving 12 bases not matched to a gene. Germline V gene lookup returns CDR1 SNHLY and CDR2 FYNNEI. This CDR3 is 17 amino acids long.

The chain carries TRBV19 and TRBJ1-1; the match to TRBD1 covers 10 bases. The CDR3 consists of 13 residues. The V gene's germline CDR1 is LNHDA and CDR2 SQIVND (reference sequence). J lost 4 bases, V lost 9 bases, and 5 bases had no gene match. The CDR3 reads CASAGQGSTEAFF. In nucleotides, the CDR3 is TGTGCCAGCGCGGGACAGGGGTCCACTGAAGCTTTCTTT. Full variable domain (rest looked up from reference TRBV19 and TRBJ1-1): DGGITQSPKYLFRKEGQNVTLSCEQNLNHDAMYWYRQDPGQGLRLIYYSQIVNDFQKGDIAEGYSVSREKKESFPLTVTSAQKNPTAFYLCASAGQGSTEAFFGQGTRLTVV.

V usage is TRBV24-1 and J usage is TRBJ1-5; D gene unclear. The CDR3 runs 12 residues. Germline CDR1 and CDR2: KGHDR and SFDVKD. V was clipped by 3 bases and J by 4 bases, with 3 bases between them. CDR3 sequence: CATSDPNQPQHF. The DNA for the CDR3 is TGTGCCACCAGTGATCCAAATCAGCCCCAGCATTTT.

V is TRBV18 and J is TRBJ1-5; 7 bases fit TRBD1. CDR3 length equals 17 residues. Trimming at V came to 1 base and at J to 2 bases, leaving 8 bases not matched to a gene. Germline values: CDR1 KGHSH, CDR2 LQKENI. The CDR3: CASSPLLRGRGNQPQHF. As DNA, the CDR3 is TGTGCCAGCTCACCACTTCTAAGGGGGCGAGGCAATCAGCCCCAGCATTTT.

The chain carries TRBV7-8 and TRBJ2-5; D perhaps matches TRBD1 (6 bases). The V end lost 3 bases, the J end lost 2 bases, and 22 bases lay between the germline ends. There are 18 residues in the CDR3. Germline V lookup: CDR1 SGHVS, CDR2 FQNEAQ. CDR3 nucleotides: TGTGCCAGCAGCTTTAACTTTTTACAGGGTGGAGTGCAAGAGACCCAGTACTTC. It encodes CASSFNFLQGGVQETQYF. Full variable domain (outside the CDR3, taken from reference TRBV7-8 and TRBJ2-5): GAGVSQSPRYKVAKRGQDVALRCDPISGHVSLFWYQQALGQGPEFLTYFQNEAQLDKSGLPSDRFFAERPEGSVSTLKIQRTQQEDSAVYLCASSFNFLQGGVQETQYFGPGTRLLVL.

V usage is TRBV27 and J usage is TRBJ1-2; TRBD1 is a possible D gene (5 bases). There are 15 residues in the CDR3. Germline V gene sequence: CDR1 MNHEY, CDR2 SMNVEV (reference sequence). The V end lost 6 bases, the J end lost 2 bases, and 16 bases lay between the germline ends. In nucleotides, the CDR3 is TGTGCCAGCAGCCACCTTTCCAGGGACAACTATGGCTACACCTTC. This translates into CASSHLSRDNYGYTF.

This clonotype was picked up one time. The chain couples TRBV30 to TRBJ2-5, with D possibly being TRBD2 (5 bases). CDR1 is GTSNPN, CDR2 SVGIG, per germline (reference sequence). Trimming took 3 bases from V and 5 from J, leaving 7 bases between them. This CDR3 contains 11 residues. The CDR3: CAWSPGETQYF. CDR3 DNA: TGTGCCTGGAGCCCGGGGGAGACCCAGTACTTC.

The chain recombines TRBV4-2 with TRBJ2-3; 7 bases match TRBD2. This CDR3 region has 16 residues. V lost 0 bases and J lost 0; bases outside the gene matches: 3. From germline, CDR1 is LGHNA and CDR2 YNFKEQ. CDR3 bases: TGTGCCAGCAGCCAAGAGGGGCGGGGGAGCACAGATACGCAGTATTTT. Its protein is CASSQEGRGSTDTQYF.

About this clonotype itself: At one end the junction does not follow the germline gene, possibly because of a read error. This chain connects TRBV7-2 to TRBJ2-3; D is possibly TRBD2 (7 bases). There are 15 residues in the CDR3. Germline V lookup: CDR1 SGHTA, CDR2 FQGNSA. The CDR3 DNA reads as TGTGCCAGCAGCTTAGTGGAGGGGGGGTCGGATACGCGGTATTTT. This encodes CASSLVEGGSDTRYF.

The chain uses TRBV20-1 and TRBJ1-3; D is ambiguous. The CDR3 length is 13 residues. The V gene's germline CDR1 is DFQATT and CDR2 SNEGSKA (reference sequence). Trimming took 0 bases from V and 4 from J, leaving 7 bases between them. In DNA form, the CDR3 reads TGCAGTGCTAGAGATCTTTCCGGAAACACCATATATTTT. Amino acid sequence: CSARDLSGNTIYF.

The J gene is TRBJ1-1, the V gene TRBV20-1, with D perhaps TRBD1 (6 bases). Trimming stripped 0 bases from V and 1 base from J, with 12 bases between. The CDR3 extends over 15 amino acids. Germline CDR1 and CDR2: DFQATT and SNEGSKA (reference sequence). The chain's CDR3 is CSARDRRTENTEAFF. CDR3 in DNA: TGCAGTGCTAGAGATAGGCGGACAGAGAACACTGAAGCTTTCTTT.

The chain couples TRBV7-2 to TRBJ1-2; perhaps TRBD1 as D (5 bases). Germline-derived CDR1 and CDR2 are SGHTA and FQGNSA. The germline V and J ends were trimmed by 3 bases and 6 bases, with 14 bases remaining between them. This CDR3 contains 14 residues. Written as DNA, the CDR3 is TGTGCCAGCAGCTTTTCCGCGGGGGTTGATGGCTACACCTTC. This translates into CASSFSAGVDGYTF.

This chain uses TRBV19 with TRBJ2-3; 8 bases align to TRBD1. This CDR3 contains 17 residues. Germline V gives CDR1 LNHDA, CDR2 SQIVND (reference sequence). V gave up 6 bases and J gave up 0 bases; unmatched junction bases: 11. CDR3 sequence: CASSGLDRVISTDTQYF. CDR3 DNA: TGTGCCAGTAGCGGGCTGGACAGGGTGATTAGCACAGATACGCAGTATTTT. Full variable domain (rest looked up from reference TRBV19 and TRBJ2-3): DGGITQSPKYLFRKEGQNVTLSCEQNLNHDAMYWYRQDPGQGLRLIYYSQIVNDFQKGDIAEGYSVSREKKESFPLTVTSAQKNPTAFYLCASSGLDRVISTDTQYFGPGTRLTVL.